The 26 T cell receptor beta chains reported below all come from one sample, sequenced in a study of somatic mutations in cytotoxic T cells in rheumatoid arthritis. TCRdb keeps only in-frame clones here, not all; method: immunoSEQ multiplex PCR. The sample records 7,000 to 9,000 clones, less than 80% being singletons. Source material: CD8+ T cells sorted from blood. Receptor source: a woman in her forties or fifties in good health.

This clone occurred a few times. The chain links TRBV6-1 to TRBJ1-5; TRBD1 matches 8 bases. The CDR3 contains 16 residues. V shed 4 bases and J 5 bases; nucleotides not matched to a gene: 10. The germline gives CDR1 MNHNS, CDR2 SASEGT. The CDR3 DNA sequence: TGTGCCAGCAGTGGCAGGGGGCACTTCGGTGATCAGCCCCAGCATTTT. It yields the protein CASSGRGHFGDQPQHF.

The rearrangement links TRBV7-2 to TRBJ2-3; the match to TRBD2 covers 13 bases. The CDR3 has 17 residues. J lost 0 bases, V lost 3 bases, and 3 bases had no gene match. Germline V CDR1 and CDR2: SGHTA, FQGNSA. CDR3 sequence (DNA): TGTGCCAGCAGCTTGGGACTAGCGGGGCTCAGCACAGATACGCAGTATTTT. This encodes CASSLGLAGLSTDTQYF.

This clone was detected only a few times. CDR3 sequence: CASSQESSGGYEQYF. In nucleotides, the CDR3 is TGCGCCAGCAGCCAAGAGTCTAGCGGGGGTTACGAGCAGTACTTC. The rearrangement joins TRBV4-3 to TRBJ2-7; 10 bases are shared with TRBD2. Germline V gene data show CDR1 as LGHNA and CDR2 as YSLEER. The CDR3 length is 15 residues. Losses at the gene ends were 0 bases for V and 4 bases for J; bases not matched to a gene: 3.

The V and J genes are TRBV5-4 and TRBJ2-7, with 9 nucleotides matching TRBD1. The CDR3 has 16 residues. Trimming at V came to 1 base and at J to 3 bases, leaving 8 bases not matched to a gene. The germline V gene has CDR1 SGHNT and CDR2 YYREEE (reference sequence). DNA of the CDR3: TGTGCCAGCAGCTTGTACGGGACAGGGCGCTACTACGAGCAGTACTTC. Encoded protein: CASSLYGTGRYYEQYF. Complete variable domain (other parts from reference TRBV5-4 and TRBJ2-7): ETGVTQSPTHLIKTRGQQVTLRCSSQSGHNTVSWYQQALGQGPQFIFQYYREEENGRGNFPPRFSGLQFPNYSSELNVNALELDDSALYLCASSLYGTGRYYEQYFGPGTRLTVT.

This chain connects TRBV27 to TRBJ2-1; 9 bases map to TRBD2. Germline values: CDR1 MNHEY, CDR2 SMNVEV (reference sequence). Losses at the gene ends were 6 bases for V and 5 bases for J; bases not matched to a gene: 14. CDR3 length: 17 amino acids. The CDR3 DNA reads TGTGCCAGCAGCCAGTTAACCCTAGCGGGGCCGAACAATGAGCAGTTCTTC. Translation gives CASSQLTLAGPNNEQFF.

This chain joins TRBV30 and TRBJ2-1; D is ambiguous. The V end was cut by 6 bases, the J end by 5 bases, with 14 bases between. Germline CDR1 GTSNPN, CDR2 SVGIG (reference sequence). The CDR3 extends over 13 amino acids. Here the CDR3 DNA reads TGTGCCTGTTTAGCTGAGGATAACAATGAGCAGTTCTTC. Encoded protein: CACLAEDNNEQFF.

The rearrangement links TRBV28 to TRBJ2-3; TRBD2 agrees at 10 bases. V was pared by 4 bases and J by 6 bases, with 7 bases of the junction left unmatched. The CDR3 is 15 residues long. Germline assignment: CDR1 MDHEN and CDR2 SYDVKM. For the CDR3, the DNA is TGTGCCAGCAGTTGGCAGCGGGGGGGCCTGGATACGCAGTATTTT. As protein: CASSWQRGGLDTQYF.

The chain couples TRBV5-6 to TRBJ1-1; D is unclear. CDR1 SGHDT and CDR2 YYEEEE come from the germline V gene. V was pared by 2 bases and J by 0 bases, with 23 bases between. This CDR3 spans 19 amino acids. CDR3 nucleotide sequence: TGTGCCAGCAGCTTTTATCCCCCCCTGGAGGGAACCTTGAACACTGAAGCTTTCTTT. It specifies CASSFYPPLEGTLNTEAFF.

The chain combines TRBV4-1 with TRBJ2-7; TRBD2 aligns across 7 bases. Germline V gives CDR1 MGHRA, CDR2 YSYEKL. Trimming cost V 4 bases and J 0 bases; bases outside gene matches: 15. The CDR3 consists of 18 residues. CDR3 nucleotides: TGCGCCAGCAGCCTCGGGGTAGCGGGTCCTTCGAGCTCCTACGAGCAGTACTTC. Amino acids: CASSLGVAGPSSSYEQYF.

The chain links TRBV29-1 to TRBJ2-7; 7 bases align to TRBD1. This CDR3 is 14 amino acids long. Per the germline V gene, CDR1 is SQVTM and CDR2 is ANQGSEA. The V gene end was trimmed by 4 bases and the J gene end by 3 bases; junction bases not matched to a gene: 9. CDR3 DNA: TGCAGCGTTGCCGGGACAGAGAATAACTACGAGCAGTACTTC. Amino acid sequence: CSVAGTENNYEQYF.

V usage is TRBV19 and J usage is TRBJ1-4; 8 nucleotides align to TRBD1. Germline V CDR1 and CDR2: LNHDA, SQIVND (reference sequence). The CDR3 has 13 residues. V lost 6 bases to trimming and J lost 7 bases; unmatched junction nucleotides: 4. This chain's CDR3 is CASSPDRGEKLFF. Written as DNA, the CDR3 is TGTGCCAGTAGCCCTGACAGGGGTGAAAAACTGTTTTTT.

This clone was found once. The chain recombines TRBV18 with TRBJ2-1; D is possibly TRBD1 (6 bases). Trimming took 1 base from V and 1 from J, leaving 8 bases between them. The CDR3 is 15 residues long. CDR1 is KGHSH, CDR2 LQKENI, per germline. The CDR3 DNA follows: TGTGCCAGCTCACCACAGGACAGTTCCTACAATGAGCAGTTCTTC. Residues: CASSPQDSSYNEQFF.

This clone has more than one count but fewer than ten. This rearrangement joins TRBV4-1 to TRBJ2-7; D is perhaps TRBD2 (5 bases). The length of the CDR3 is 14 residues. Germline V gene lookup returns CDR1 MGHRA and CDR2 YSYEKL. V was clipped by 4 bases and J by 5 bases, with 15 bases between them. The CDR3 region is CASSPLEGENEQYF. In DNA, the CDR3 is TGCGCCAGCAGCCCCCTAGAGGGTGAGAACGAGCAGTACTTC.

This rearrangement joins TRBV27 to TRBJ2-3; possibly TRBD2 for D (6 bases). The CDR3 extends over 15 amino acids. The germline gives CDR1 MNHEY, CDR2 SMNVEV (reference sequence). Trimming removed 4 bases at V and 0 bases at J, with 11 bases between. The chain's CDR3 is CASSSGLSSTDTQYF. In DNA, the CDR3 is TGTGCCAGCAGTTCGGGACTCTCTAGCACAGATACGCAGTATTTT.

This sequence joins TRBV28 and TRBJ2-7, with a weak D call TRBD2 (5 bases). The CDR3 extends over 16 amino acids. V lost 2 bases and J 2 bases, leaving 16 bases between the germline ends. Per germline, CDR1 MDHEN and CDR2 SYDVKM. CDR3 in amino acids: CASSLEGEAVTYEQYF. CDR3 nucleotide sequence: TGTGCCAGCAGTTTAGAGGGTGAGGCCGTAACCTACGAGCAGTACTTC.

The chain joins TRBV19 to TRBJ2-7; D remains unclear. Germline V gives CDR1 LNHDA, CDR2 SQIVND (reference sequence). V was trimmed by 3 bases and J by 0 bases, leaving 9 bases between them. There are 14 residues in the CDR3. The CDR3 sequence: CASSIVGSSYEQYF. CDR3 sequence (DNA): TGTGCCAGTAGTATCGTTGGCAGCTCCTACGAGCAGTACTTC.

The CDR3 DNA reads TGTGCCAGCAGCGTAGAAGGGAGGGCTGGCTACGAGCAGTACTTC. Translated, it gives CASSVEGRAGYEQYF. V is TRBV9 and J is TRBJ2-7; 7 bases align to TRBD2. CDR1 and CDR2 (germline): SGDLS, YYNGEE. The length of the CDR3 is 15 residues. Trimming at V came to 0 bases and at J to 3 bases, leaving 6 bases not matched to a gene.

This clone has a handful of counts. At one end, the junction sequence differs from germline, possibly due to a read error. CDR3 DNA sequence: TGTGCCAGCAGTGACTCCCCGGGAGCTGTTTTT. Its translation: CASSDSPGAVF. This chain connects TRBV6-6 to TRBJ2-2; a weak D match, TRBD2 (6 bases). This CDR3 is built from 11 residues. Looked up from germline, CDR1 is MNHNY and CDR2 is SVGAGI (reference sequence).

V and J are TRBV6-1 and TRBJ2-3, with 7 bases aligning to TRBD1. CDR3 length: 15 residues. The V gene's germline CDR1 is MNHNS and CDR2 SASEGT. V gave up 9 bases and J gave up 3 bases; unmatched junction bases: 12. CDR3 region: CASLVDRRMTDTQYF. CDR3 DNA: TGTGCCAGTTTGGTGGACAGGCGTATGACAGATACGCAGTATTTT.

The rearrangement uses TRBV7-9 and TRBJ2-1; D not certain. This CDR3 has 13 amino acids. V lost 5 bases, J lost 6 bases, and 11 bases lay in between. The germline gives CDR1 SEHNR, CDR2 FQNEAQ (reference sequence). The CDR3 DNA sequence: TGTGCCAGCAGCCCAGTCATCCGCAATGAGCAGTTCTTC. Translation: CASSPVIRNEQFF.

The CDR3 region has the DNA TGTGCCACGGGAAATCCCCTTCGGTTCACAGATACGCAGTATTTT. This codes for CATGNPLRFTDTQYF. The V and J genes are TRBV27 and TRBJ2-3; D is possibly TRBD2 (5 bases). The CDR3 contains 15 residues. Germline-derived CDR1 and CDR2 are MNHEY and SMNVEV (reference sequence). V was pared by 10 bases and J by 2 bases, with 19 bases between.

The chain uses TRBV6-5 and TRBJ2-1; 8 bases align to TRBD2. CDR1 and CDR2 from the germline V gene are MNHEY and SVGAGI. CDR3 size: 14 residues. The V segment lost 10 bases and the J segment 9 bases; nucleotides outside the gene matches: 14. The DNA for the CDR3 is TGTGCCACCCGGACGGGGGGGCCTGGAAGTGAGCAGTTCTTC. As protein: CATRTGGPGSEQFF.

This clone was seen once. V gene TRBV27 combines with J gene TRBJ1-6; a weak D match, TRBD1 (6 bases). Germline-derived CDR1 and CDR2 are MNHEY and SMNVEV (reference sequence). V lost 1 base and J 7 bases, leaving 11 bases between the germline ends. The CDR3 sequence is 15 residues long. The CDR3 DNA sequence: TGTGCCAGCAGTTTATTTCGGGGACAAAATTCACCCCTCCACTTT. This gives the protein CASSLFRGQNSPLHF.

Notes on this clone: Other DNA sequences of this sample code for an identical CDR3. The chain joins TRBV5-4 to TRBJ1-1, with unresolved D. The CDR3 has 14 residues. Germline CDR1 SGHNT, CDR2 YYREEE (reference sequence). V lost 1 base and J 2 bases, leaving 9 bases between the germline ends. CDR3 region: CASSLIEGNTEAFF. DNA of the CDR3: TGTGCCAGCAGCTTGATCGAGGGCAACACTGAAGCTTTCTTT.

This chain joins TRBV5-6 and TRBJ2-7; D might be TRBD1 (5 bases). CDR1 is SGHDT and CDR2 is YYEEEE in the germline V gene. This CDR3 contains 15 residues. With 1 base removed from V and 2 bases from J, the gap between germline ends came to 13 bases. CDR3 amino acids: CASSLFRVPAYEQYF. In nucleotides, the CDR3 is TGTGCCAGCAGCTTGTTCAGGGTCCCAGCCTACGAGCAGTACTTC.

V is TRBV10-3 and J is TRBJ1-1; 9 bases line up with TRBD1. The CDR3 has 15 residues. Germline V gives CDR1 ENHRY, CDR2 SYGVKD. The junction had 6 bases not matched to a gene; V was cut back by 3 bases and J by 4 bases. The DNA of the CDR3 is TGTGCCATCAGTGATGGGACAGGGTCGCCCACTGAAGCTTTCTTT. Protein: CAISDGTGSPTEAFF.